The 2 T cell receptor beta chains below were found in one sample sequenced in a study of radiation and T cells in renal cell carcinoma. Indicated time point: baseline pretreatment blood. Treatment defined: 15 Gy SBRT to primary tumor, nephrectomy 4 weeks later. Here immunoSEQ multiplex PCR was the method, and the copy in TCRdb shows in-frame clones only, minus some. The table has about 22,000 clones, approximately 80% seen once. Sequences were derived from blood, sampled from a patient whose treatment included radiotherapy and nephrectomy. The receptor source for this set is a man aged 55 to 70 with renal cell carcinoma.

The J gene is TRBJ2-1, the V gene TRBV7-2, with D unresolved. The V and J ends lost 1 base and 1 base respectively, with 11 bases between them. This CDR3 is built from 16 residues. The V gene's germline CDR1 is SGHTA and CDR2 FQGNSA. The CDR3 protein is CASSLVGTRSYNEQFF. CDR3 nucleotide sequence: TGTGCCAGCAGCTTAGTGGGCACACGGTCCTACAATGAGCAGTTCTTC.

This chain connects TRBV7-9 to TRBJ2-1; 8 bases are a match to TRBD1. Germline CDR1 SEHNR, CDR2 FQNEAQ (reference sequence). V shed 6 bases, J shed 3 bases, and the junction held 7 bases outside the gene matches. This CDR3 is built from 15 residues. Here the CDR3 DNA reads TGTGCCAGCAGTTTGACAGGGGCCAACTACAATGAGCAGTTCTTC. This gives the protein CASSLTGANYNEQFF. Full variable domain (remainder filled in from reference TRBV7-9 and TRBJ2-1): DTGVSQNPRHKITKRGQNVTFRCDPISEHNRLYWYRQTLGQGPEFLTYFQNEAQLEKSRLLSDRFSAERPKGSFSTLEIQRTEQGDSAMYLCASSLTGANYNEQFFGPGTRLTVL.